This T cell receptor beta chain was found in a study of cytomegalovirus exposure and HLA in healthy donors. Study-wide context: Around 78 million unique TCR sequences came from HLA-typed donors in an early release.

Notes on this clone: Its antigen remains unknown.

This CDR3 spans 16 amino acids. The V and J ends lost 1 base and 4 bases respectively, with 15 bases between them. From germline, CDR1 is MGHRA and CDR2 YSYEKL. The primer mix had 60 Vbeta and 13 Jbeta primers. Authors' methods: In a later analysis, 8.5 million to 14 million of about 80 million unique beta chains occurred in at least two donors. The repertoire was sequenced with immunoSEQ multiplex PCR; TCRdb's copy has only in-frame clones and lacks some. V, J and clone size derive from that table, while D and trimming were established from the DNA sequence. The sample contains around 120,000 clones, around 80% of which appear only once. Findings and limits, study-wide: The study designated roughly 150 TCR beta chains cytomegalovirus-associated. Cytomegalovirus status was reportedly diagnosed by the classifier with high specificity and sensitivity.

Input material: PBMCs. The origin of this receptor is a woman aged 40 to 55 in good health and CMV-seropositive. The chain recombines TRBV4-1 with TRBJ2-3; tentatively, D is TRBD2 (6 bases). The CDR3 is CASSQGGVRLADTQYF. For the CDR3, the DNA is TGCGCCAGCAGCCAAGGGGGGGTCCGACTTGCAGATACGCAGTATTTT.